This T cell receptor beta chain appears in the sequencing data of a study of T cell responses to AZD1222 COVID-19 vaccine. This clone was recorded only once. Its matching antigen is unknown. Clones were read by immunoSEQ multiplex PCR, and TCRdb kept only the in-frame ones, dropping some. This sample has around 26,000 clones; over 75% occur once, and the top ten carry 2.5% to 3%. V was pared by 9 bases and J by 2 bases, with 11 bases between. Germline loops: CDR1 LNHDA, CDR2 SQIVND (reference sequence). CDR3 length: 14 amino acids. Whole-study results and caveats: Donor demographics were predominantly white British with a female majority; clonal diversity may be underestimated. Baseline serology detected seropositivity in only 5 or 6 AZD1222 recipients.

The V gene is TRBV19, the J gene TRBJ2-6, with a weak D call TRBD2 (7 bases). The receptor's source is an adult who received the AZD1222 COVID-19 vaccine. The specimen was peripheral blood, collected 28 days after the second AZD1222 dose. CDR3 nucleotides: TGTGCCAGCGAAGGGGGGGCTGGGGCCAACGTCCTGACTTTC. Amino acid sequence: CASEGGAGANVLTF. The full variable domain, completed using reference TRBV19 and TRBJ2-6, is DGGITQSPKYLFRKEGQNVTLSCEQNLNHDAMYWYRQDPGQGLRLIYYSQIVNDFQKGDIAEGYSVSREKKESFPLTVTSAQKNPTAFYLCASEGGAGANVLTFGAGSRLTVL.